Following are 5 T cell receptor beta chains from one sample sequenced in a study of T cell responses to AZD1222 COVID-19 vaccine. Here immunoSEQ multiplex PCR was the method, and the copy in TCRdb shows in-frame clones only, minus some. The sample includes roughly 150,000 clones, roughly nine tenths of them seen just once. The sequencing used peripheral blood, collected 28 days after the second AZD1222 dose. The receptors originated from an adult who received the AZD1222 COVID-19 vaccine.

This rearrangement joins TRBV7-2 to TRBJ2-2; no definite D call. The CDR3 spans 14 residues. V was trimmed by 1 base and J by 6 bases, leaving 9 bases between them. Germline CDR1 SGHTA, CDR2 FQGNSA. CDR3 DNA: TGTGCCAGCAGCTTAGATGGAAAAGCCGGGGAGCTGTTTTTT. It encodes CASSLDGKAGELFF.

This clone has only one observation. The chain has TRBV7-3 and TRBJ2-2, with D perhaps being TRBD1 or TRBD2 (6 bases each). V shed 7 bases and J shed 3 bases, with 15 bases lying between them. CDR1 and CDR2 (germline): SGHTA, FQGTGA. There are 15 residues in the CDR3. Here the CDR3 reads CASKPQGGHTGELFF. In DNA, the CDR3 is TGTGCCAGCAAGCCCCAAGGGGGGCACACCGGGGAGCTGTTTTTT.

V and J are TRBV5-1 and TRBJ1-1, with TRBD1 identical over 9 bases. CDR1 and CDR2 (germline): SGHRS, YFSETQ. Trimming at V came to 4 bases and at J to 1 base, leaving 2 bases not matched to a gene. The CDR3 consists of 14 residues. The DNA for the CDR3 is TGCGCCAGCAGCCCACAGGGGGCGAACACTGAAGCTTTCTTT. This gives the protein CASSPQGANTEAFF.

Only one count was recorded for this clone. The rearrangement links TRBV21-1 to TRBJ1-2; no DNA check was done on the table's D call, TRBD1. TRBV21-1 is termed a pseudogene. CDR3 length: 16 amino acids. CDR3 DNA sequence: TGTGCCAGCAGCGTTCGACAGGGGCGCACTAACTATGGCTACACCTTC. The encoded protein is CASSVRQGRTNYGYTF.

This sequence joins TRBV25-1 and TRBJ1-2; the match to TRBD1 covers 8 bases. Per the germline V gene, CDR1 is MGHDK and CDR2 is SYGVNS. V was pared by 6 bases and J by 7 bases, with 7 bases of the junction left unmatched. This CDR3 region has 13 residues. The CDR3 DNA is TGTGCCAGCAGCAGAGACAGGGGTAGTGGCTACACCTTC. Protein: CASSRDRGSGYTF.